The 18 T cell receptor beta chains below come from one sample, sequenced in a study of cytomegalovirus exposure and HLA in healthy donors. A multiplex PCR was run with 60 Vbeta primers and 13 Jbeta primers. Using immunoSEQ multiplex PCR, the repertoire was profiled, and TCRdb retains in-frame clones only, with some absent. Of roughly 170,000 clones in the sample, about four fifths were seen once. The sequenced sample was PBMCs. The origin of the receptors is a girl aged 5-17 years in good health and CMV-seropositive.

The genes are TRBV5-1 and TRBJ2-1, with D unresolved. The CDR3 consists of 15 residues. Germline assignment: CDR1 SGHRS and CDR2 YFSETQ. Trimming pared 1 base from V and 3 bases from J, leaving 11 bases between. CDR3 sequence (DNA): TGCGCCAGCAGCTTGACGGGTTCCTACTACAATGAGCAGTTCTTC. It yields the protein CASSLTGSYYNEQFF.

This rearrangement joins TRBV13 to TRBJ2-7, with D perhaps TRBD1 (6 bases). Looked up from germline, CDR1 is PRHDT and CDR2 is FYEKMQ (reference sequence). The length of the CDR3 is 15 residues. Between the trimmed V and J ends, which lost 0 bases and 4 bases, there was a span of 13 bases. For the CDR3, the DNA is TGTGCCAGCAGCTTAGGCCGGGACAAACATTACGAGCAGTACTTC. Translating it yields CASSLGRDKHYEQYF.

This sequence joins TRBV7-2 and TRBJ2-3, with a weak D call TRBD2 (7 bases). V shed 3 bases and J shed 2 bases, with 21 bases lying between them. CDR1 SGHTA and CDR2 FQGNSA come from the germline V gene. The CDR3 runs to 18 residues. CDR3 coding DNA: TGTGCCAGCAGCTTTCGATGGGGGGGGACAAAGAACACAGATACGCAGTATTTT. Translating it yields CASSFRWGGTKNTDTQYF.

CDR3 protein: CASRAGPPSFSGNTIYF. The CDR3 region has the DNA TGCGCCAGCAGAGCGGGACCCCCGAGTTTCTCTGGAAACACCATATATTTT. V is TRBV10-1 and J is TRBJ1-3; perhaps TRBD1 as D (5 bases). This CDR3 region has 17 residues. V lost 6 bases to trimming and J lost 0 bases, with 18 bases between them. The germline CDR1 and CDR2 sequences are WNHNN and SYGVQD (reference sequence).

The chain combines TRBV27 with TRBJ1-4; 9 positions match TRBD1. The CDR3 extends over 18 amino acids. With V trimmed by 5 bases and J by 4 bases, 14 bases remained unmatched. CDR1 and CDR2 from the germline V gene are MNHEY and SMNVEV (reference sequence). CDR3 nucleotides: TGTGCCAGCAGTGACGGCCGGGACAGGGTACGCGGTAATGAAAAACTGTTTTTT. Its protein is CASSDGRDRVRGNEKLFF. Variable domain in full (rest from reference TRBV27 and TRBJ1-4): EAQVTQNPRYLITVTGKKLTVTCSQNMNHEYMSWYRQDPGLGLRQIYYSMNVEVTDKGDVPEGYKVSRKEKRNFPLILESPSPNQTSLYFCASSDGRDRVRGNEKLFFGSGTQLSVL.

This clone was observed a single time. The chain joins TRBV6-1 to TRBJ1-1; 9 bases match TRBD1. The CDR3 is made up of 14 amino acids. Per the germline V gene, CDR1 is MNHNS and CDR2 is SASEGT. Trimming took 6 bases from V and 3 from J; bases not matched to a gene: 5. The CDR3 bases are TGTGCCAGCAGCGATTACAGGGGGCACACTGAAGCTTTCTTT. This sequence encodes CASSDYRGHTEAFF.

This chain joins TRBV4-1 and TRBJ1-1, with 8 nucleotides matching TRBD1. In germline, CDR1 is MGHRA, CDR2 YSYEKL. This CDR3 is built from 19 residues. With V trimmed by 3 bases and J by 1 base, 16 bases remained unmatched. CDR3 region: CASSHPLRGRWLSNTEAFF. The CDR3 region has the DNA TGCGCCAGCAGCCATCCACTCAGGGGGCGGTGGCTTTCGAACACTGAAGCTTTCTTT.

The chain combines TRBV29-1 with TRBJ1-2; D not certain. V gave up 7 bases and J gave up 6 bases, with 27 bases separating them. Germline V lookup: CDR1 SQVTM, CDR2 ANQGSEA. The CDR3 loop spans 16 amino acids. This chain's CDR3 is CSARVGSFGSADGYTF. The DNA of the CDR3 is TGCAGCGCCAGAGTTGGAAGCTTTGGGTCGGCGGATGGCTACACCTTC.

The chain is built from TRBV5-4 and TRBJ2-2, with a weak D call TRBD2 (7 bases). The CDR3 extends over 18 amino acids. With 4 bases removed from V and 4 bases from J, the gap between germline ends came to 23 bases. In germline, CDR1 is SGHNT, CDR2 YYREEE (reference sequence). CDR3 in amino acids: CASSPTGRGQVTTGELFF. DNA of the CDR3: TGTGCCAGCAGCCCAACCGGGCGGGGGCAGGTGACCACCGGGGAGCTGTTTTTT.

The V call is TRBV30, the J call TRBJ1-1, with 7 nucleotides matching TRBD1. The germline V gene has CDR1 GTSNPN and CDR2 SVGIG (reference sequence). Trimming removed 4 bases from V and 0 bases from J; junction bases left unmatched: 8. This CDR3 comprises 15 residues. CDR3 sequence: CAWNRDSLMNTEAFF. CDR3 nucleotides: TGTGCCTGGAACCGGGACAGCCTTATGAACACTGAAGCTTTCTTT.

The chain recombines TRBV10-3 with TRBJ1-1, with D possibly being TRBD1 (5 bases). The germline V gene has CDR1 ENHRY and CDR2 SYGVKD. The CDR3 runs to 15 residues. V shed 6 bases and J shed 5 bases, with 19 bases lying between them. CDR3 nucleotides: TGTGCCATCAGGACCGGATTAGAGGGGAGGACTGAAGCTTTCTTT. The encoded protein is CAIRTGLEGRTEAFF.

This clone has a handful of counts. This CDR3 reads CASSVRMNTEAFF. The CDR3 nucleotides are TGTGCCAGCAGCGTACGTATGAACACTGAAGCTTTCTTT. The chain is built from TRBV9 and TRBJ1-1; no clear D gene. There are 13 residues in the CDR3. The ends were cut back, 1 base at V and 0 bases at J, with 4 bases in the middle. CDR1 and CDR2 (germline): SGDLS, YYNGEE.

The chain has TRBV5-8 and TRBJ1-3, with 8 bases matching TRBD1. This CDR3 comprises 18 residues. V lost 0 bases to trimming and J lost 2 bases; unmatched junction nucleotides: 10. Germline CDR1 is SGHTS and CDR2 is YDEGEE. The CDR3, as DNA: TGTGCCAGCAGCTTGGGACAGGGGAACTTTGTTGCTGGAAACACCATATATTTT. Translation: CASSLGQGNFVAGNTIYF.

V and J are TRBV7-9 and TRBJ2-3; 7 nucleotides line up with TRBD1. Germline loops: CDR1 SEHNR, CDR2 FQNEAQ (reference sequence). The V gene end was trimmed by 1 base and the J gene end by 1 base; junction bases not matched to a gene: 2. The length of the CDR3 is 15 residues. This chain's CDR3 is CASSLGGGGTDTQYF. The CDR3 region has the DNA TGTGCCAGCAGCTTAGGAGGGGGCGGCACAGATACGCAGTATTTT. Supplemented by reference TRBV7-9 and TRBJ2-3, the full variable domain reads DTGVSQNPRHKITKRGQNVTFRCDPISEHNRLYWYRQTLGQGPEFLTYFQNEAQLEKSRLLSDRFSAERPKGSFSTLEIQRTEQGDSAMYLCASSLGGGGTDTQYFGPGTRLTVL.

The chain couples TRBV9 to TRBJ1-2; weak D call: TRBD1 (5 bases). Germline CDR1 reads SGDLS; CDR2 reads YYNGEE. Trimming pared 4 bases from V and 8 bases from J, leaving 21 bases between. The CDR3 has 15 residues. CDR3 residues: CASSPFPRANRGYTF. The CDR3 coding sequence is TGTGCCAGCAGCCCGTTCCCCAGGGCTAATAGGGGCTACACCTTC.

The V and J genes are TRBV7-3 and TRBJ1-1, with no clear D. CDR1 is SGHTA and CDR2 is FQGTGA in the germline V gene. The CDR3 spans 17 residues. Between the trimmed V and J ends, which lost 0 bases and 0 bases, there was a span of 14 bases. CDR3 amino acids: CASSLTGAPGLNTEAFF. In DNA, the CDR3 is TGTGCCAGCAGCTTAACGGGAGCCCCAGGCTTGAACACTGAAGCTTTCTTT.

The chain is built from TRBV6-6 and TRBJ2-7; TRBD1 matches 7 bases. V was clipped by 0 bases and J by 2 bases; unmatched bases: 4. Germline values: CDR1 MNHNY, CDR2 SVGAGI (reference sequence). This CDR3 comprises 15 residues. This chain's CDR3 is CASSYSRGTAYEQYF. In nucleotides, the CDR3 is TGTGCCAGCAGTTACTCTCGTGGGACAGCCTACGAGCAGTACTTC.

The chain combines TRBV7-9 with TRBJ1-2; TRBD1 matches at 7 bases. Germline-derived CDR1 and CDR2 are SEHNR and FQNEAQ (reference sequence). This CDR3 contains 14 residues. With V trimmed by 5 bases and J by 5 bases, 8 bases remained unmatched. As DNA, the CDR3 is TGTGCCAGCAGCCCCTCGGGGACAGATTATGGCTACACCTTC. Translated: CASSPSGTDYGYTF. Filled out from reference TRBV7-9 and TRBJ1-2, the complete variable domain reads DTGVSQNPRHKITKRGQNVTFRCDPISEHNRLYWYRQTLGQGPEFLTYFQNEAQLEKSRLLSDRFSAERPKGSFSTLEIQRTEQGDSAMYLCASSPSGTDYGYTFGSGTRLTVV.